The present T cell receptor beta chain was sequenced within a study of CD8 T cells in ankylosing spondylitis. Trimming removed 9 bases from V and 0 bases from J, with 14 bases in between. This CDR3 region has 14 residues. The germline gives CDR1 WSHSY, CDR2 SAAADI. Making the TCR beta libraries involved quantitative 5'-RACE with molecular barcodes. From the 5' RACE reads, TCRdb called clonotypes with MiXCR, one entry per CDR3 protein. The sample has about 33,000 distinct CDR3 sequences, approximately 15% seen once. The sequence was obtained from a male donor with ankylosing spondylitis or in good health (not recorded which). Material for sequencing was blood. This chain connects TRBV10-2 to TRBJ1-1, with D uncertain. The CDR3 DNA sequence: TGCGCCAGTCCGGGTCGGTCCATGAACACTGAAGCTTTCTTT. Protein: CASPGRSMNTEAFF.